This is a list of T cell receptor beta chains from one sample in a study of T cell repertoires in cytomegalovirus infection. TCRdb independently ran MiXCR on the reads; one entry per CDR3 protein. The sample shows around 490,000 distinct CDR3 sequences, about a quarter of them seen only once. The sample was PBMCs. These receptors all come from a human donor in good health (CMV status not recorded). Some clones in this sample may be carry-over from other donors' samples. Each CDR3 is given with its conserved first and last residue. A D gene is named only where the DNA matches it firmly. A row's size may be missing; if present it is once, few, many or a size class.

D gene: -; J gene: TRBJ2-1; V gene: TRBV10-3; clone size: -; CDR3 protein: CAISEPRGLKKHNEQFF; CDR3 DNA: TGTGCCATCAGTGAGCCCAGGGGACTGAAGAAACACAATGAGCAGTTCTTC
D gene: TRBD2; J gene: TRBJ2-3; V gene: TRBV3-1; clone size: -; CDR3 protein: CASSQETSGTSLTITDTQYF; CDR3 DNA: TGTGCCAGCAGCCAAGAGACTAGCGGGACTTCCTTAACGATCACAGATACGCAGTATTTT
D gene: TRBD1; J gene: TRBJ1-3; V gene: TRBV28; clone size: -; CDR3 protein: CASANRGSGNTIYF; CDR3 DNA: TGTGCCAGTGCCAACAGGGGCTCTGGAAACACCATATATTTT
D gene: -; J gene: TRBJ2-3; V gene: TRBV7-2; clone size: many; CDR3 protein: CASSLLLTTDTQYF; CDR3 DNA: TGTGCCAGCAGCTTACTACTAACCACAGATACGCAGTATTTT
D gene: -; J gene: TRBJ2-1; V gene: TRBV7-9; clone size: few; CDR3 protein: CASSSGITSFGEQFF; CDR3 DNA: TGTGCCAGCAGCTCCGGCATAACTAGCTTCGGTGAGCAGTTCTTC
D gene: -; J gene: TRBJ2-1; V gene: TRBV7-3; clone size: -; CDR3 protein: CASSLSGDYEQFF; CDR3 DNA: TGTGCCAGCAGCCTCAGTGGCGACTATGAGCAGTTCTTC
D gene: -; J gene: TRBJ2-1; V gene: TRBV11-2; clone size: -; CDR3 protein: CASSPLSGKLPYNEQFF; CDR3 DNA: TGTGCCAGCAGCCCCCTCTCTGGCAAATTACCCTACAATGAGCAGTTCTTC
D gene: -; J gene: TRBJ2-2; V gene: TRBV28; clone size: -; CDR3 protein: CASTLSGLNTGELFF; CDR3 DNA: TGTGCCAGCACCTTGAGCGGGTTGAACACCGGGGAGCTGTTTTTT
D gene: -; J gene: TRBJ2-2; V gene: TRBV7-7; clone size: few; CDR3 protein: CASSLNPGEFGELFF; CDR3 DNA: TGTGCCAGCAGCTTAAATCCGGGAGAGTTCGGGGAGCTGTTTTTT
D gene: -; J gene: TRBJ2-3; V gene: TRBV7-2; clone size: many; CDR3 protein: CASTPVQSTDTQYF; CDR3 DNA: TGTGCCAGCACCCCAGTCCAGAGCACAGATACGCAGTATTTT
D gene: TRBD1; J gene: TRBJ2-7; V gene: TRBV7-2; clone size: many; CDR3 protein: CASSWDRGLYEQYF; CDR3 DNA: TGTGCCAGCAGCTGGGACAGGGGGCTCTACGAGCAGTACTTC
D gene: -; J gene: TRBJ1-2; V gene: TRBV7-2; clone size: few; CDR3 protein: CASSLDTGKGYGYTF; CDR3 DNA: TGTGCCAGCAGCTTAGACACAGGGAAAGGGTATGGCTACACCTTC
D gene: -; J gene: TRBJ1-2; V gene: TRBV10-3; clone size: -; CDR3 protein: CAISDRDTGSSGYTF; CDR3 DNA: TGTGCCATCAGTGACCGGGACACGGGAAGTTCTGGCTACACCTTC
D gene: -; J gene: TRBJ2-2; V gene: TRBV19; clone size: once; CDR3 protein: CASSTGTVNTGELFF; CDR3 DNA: TGTGCCAGTAGTACCGGGACTGTGAACACCGGGGAGCTGTTTTTT
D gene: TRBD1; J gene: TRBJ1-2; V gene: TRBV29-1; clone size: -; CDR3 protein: CSVEVGQGYFTF; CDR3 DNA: TGCAGCGTTGAAGTGGGACAGGGGTATTTCACCTTC
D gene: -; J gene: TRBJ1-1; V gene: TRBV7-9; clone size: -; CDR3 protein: CASSLAPRDTGTEAFF; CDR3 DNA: TGTGCCAGCAGCTTAGCGCCCCGGGACACGGGCACTGAAGCTTTCTTT
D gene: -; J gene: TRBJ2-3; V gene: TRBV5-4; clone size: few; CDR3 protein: CASSLTPGTYDTQYF; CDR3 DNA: TGTGCCAGCAGCTTGACCCCCGGGACGTACGATACGCAGTATTTT
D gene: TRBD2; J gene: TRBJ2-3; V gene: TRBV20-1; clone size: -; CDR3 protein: CGGGEGDTQYF; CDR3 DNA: TGCGGAGGTGGGGAGGGAGATACGCAGTATTTT
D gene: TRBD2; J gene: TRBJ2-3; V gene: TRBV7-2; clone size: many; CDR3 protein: CASSVGLAGGTDTQYF; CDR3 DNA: TGTGCCAGCAGCGTTGGACTAGCGGGAGGAACAGATACGCAGTATTTT
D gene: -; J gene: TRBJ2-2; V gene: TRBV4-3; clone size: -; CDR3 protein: CASSQVQVTGELFF; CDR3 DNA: TGCGCCAGCAGCCAAGTTCAGGTCACCGGGGAGCTGTTTTTT
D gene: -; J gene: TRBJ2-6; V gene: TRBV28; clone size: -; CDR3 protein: CASTDRTRDVLTF; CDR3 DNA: TGTGCCAGCACAGACAGGACCCGGGACGTCCTGACTTTC
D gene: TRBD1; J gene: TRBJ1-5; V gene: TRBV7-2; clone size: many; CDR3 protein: CASSITGGGDQPQHF; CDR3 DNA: TGTGCCAGCAGCATTACAGGGGGCGGTGATCAGCCCCAGCATTTT
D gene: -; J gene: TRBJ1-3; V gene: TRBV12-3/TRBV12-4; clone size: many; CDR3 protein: CASSSLRRISDSGPIRIGNTIYF; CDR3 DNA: TGTGCCAGCAGTTCCCTCAGGCGGATCTCGGACTCGGGCCCGATAAGGATCGGAAACACCATATATTTT
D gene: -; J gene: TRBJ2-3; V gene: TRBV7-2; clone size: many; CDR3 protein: CASSLGQFTDTQYF; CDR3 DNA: TGTGCCAGCAGCTTAGGACAGTTCACAGATACGCAGTATTTT
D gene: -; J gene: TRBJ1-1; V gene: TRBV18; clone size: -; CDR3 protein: CASSPRIGGGTEAFF; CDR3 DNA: TGTGCCAGCTCACCACGTATCGGGGGCGGCACTGAAGCTTTCTTT
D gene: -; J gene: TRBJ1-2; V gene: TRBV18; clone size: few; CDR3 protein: CASSGPGFAGYTF; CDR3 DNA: TGTGCCAGCTCCGGCCCAGGCTTCGCTGGCTACACCTTC